This T cell receptor (beta chain) was sequenced during a study of T-cell reconstitution after alpha-beta-depleted transplantation in children. Broader study findings: A year had passed since transplant, and T-cell counts and diversity by then came mostly from newly produced T cells.

Turning to this clonotype: No antigen is known for it.

Germline-derived CDR1 and CDR2 are LNHDA and SQIVND (reference sequence). This CDR3 is built from 15 residues. Trimming took off 7 bases at V and 0 bases at J, with 15 bases between the two ends. During its preparation, the TCRbeta library received unique molecular identifiers. TCRdb processed the PCR reads anew with MiXCR; each CDR3 protein has one entry. Among around 15,000 distinct CDR3 sequences listed, around 4.9% were seen once. The TCR originated in a boy aged 10-17 years with acute lymphoblastic leukemia, due to receive a stem cell transplant. The sample here was PBMCs, taken before TCRalphabeta/CD19-depleted stem cell transplant. The rearrangement joins TRBV19 to TRBJ1-1; D uncertain. The CDR3 here is CASIFGSSMNTEAFF. CDR3 nucleotide sequence: TGTGCCAGTATATTCGGGAGTTCCATGAACACTGAAGCTTTCTTT.